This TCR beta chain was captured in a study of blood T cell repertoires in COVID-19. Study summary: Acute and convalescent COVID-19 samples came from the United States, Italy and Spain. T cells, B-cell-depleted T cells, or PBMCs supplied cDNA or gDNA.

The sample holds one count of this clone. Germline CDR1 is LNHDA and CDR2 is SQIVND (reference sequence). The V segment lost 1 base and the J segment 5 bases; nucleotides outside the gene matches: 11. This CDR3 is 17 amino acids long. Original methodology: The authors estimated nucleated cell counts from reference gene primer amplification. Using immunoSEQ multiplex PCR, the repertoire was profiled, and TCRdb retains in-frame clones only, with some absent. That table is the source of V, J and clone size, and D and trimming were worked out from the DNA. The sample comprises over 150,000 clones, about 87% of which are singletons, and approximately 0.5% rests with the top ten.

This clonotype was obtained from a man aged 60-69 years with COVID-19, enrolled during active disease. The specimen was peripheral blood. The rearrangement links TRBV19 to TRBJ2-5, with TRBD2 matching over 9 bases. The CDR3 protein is CASSIGRRGGAGETQYF. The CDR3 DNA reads TGTGCCAGTAGTATAGGACGGCGGGGGGGCGCGGGGGAGACCCAGTACTTC.